The 10 T cell receptor beta chains reported below all come from one sample, sequenced in a study of a mutant IDH1 vaccine in newly diagnosed glioma. No antigen has been assigned to these receptors. Sequenced by immunoSEQ multiplex PCR; TCRdb stores in-frame clones only, minus some. The sample lists roughly 45,000 clones; 84% were seen once. Time point in this sample: week 23, last vaccination. With topical imiquimod, each dose of the vaccine consisted of 300 ug of mutant IDH1 20-mer peptide. Sequenced here: PBMCs, sampled from a glioma patient whose treatment included an IDH1 peptide vaccine. These receptors were collected from a woman younger than 35 with glioma. Some clones in this sample may be carry-over from other donors' samples.

J is TRBJ2-3 and V is TRBV20-1; the D is unclear. The CDR3 extends over 10 amino acids. V lost 4 bases, J lost 6 bases, and 5 bases lay in between. The V gene's germline CDR1 is DFQATT and CDR2 SNEGSKA (reference sequence). CDR3 region: CSAMWDTQYF. The CDR3 nucleotides are TGCAGTGCTATGTGGGATACGCAGTATTTT.

The DNA of the CDR3 is TGCGCCAGCAGCCAAGTAGCGGGGGGGCCGTTGTACTTC. It translates to CASSQVAGGPLYF. The genes are TRBV4-3 and TRBJ2-7; 11 bases are shared with TRBD2. The CDR3 has 13 residues. V was pared by 1 base and J by 12 bases, with 5 bases of the junction left unmatched. Per germline, CDR1 LGHNA and CDR2 YSLEER.

The chain employs TRBV19 and TRBJ1-2; TRBD1 matches at 9 bases. The CDR3 is made up of 15 amino acids. Per the germline V gene, CDR1 is LNHDA and CDR2 is SQIVND (reference sequence). V lost 10 bases, J lost 7 bases, and 16 bases stayed unmatched. The CDR3 DNA follows: TGTGCCACTCTTAGGGCTACAGGGGGCGTGAGTGGCTACACCTTC. Translation gives CATLRATGGVSGYTF.

By share of the sample, this clone is medium-sized. The rearrangement joins TRBV30 to TRBJ1-5; no firm D call. Germline V CDR1 and CDR2: GTSNPN, SVGIG (reference sequence). The CDR3 is 12 residues long. Between the trimmed V and J ends, which lost 0 bases and 6 bases, there was a span of 6 bases. CDR3 protein: CAWSVEGQPQHF. CDR3 sequence (DNA): TGTGCCTGGAGTGTCGAGGGTCAGCCCCAGCATTTT.

This rearrangement joins TRBV5-1 to TRBJ1-2, with 12 bases matching TRBD1. Unmatched junction bases numbered 8, after V lost 4 bases and J lost 4 bases. This CDR3 spans 16 amino acids. The germline CDR1 and CDR2 sequences are SGHRS and YFSETQ. As DNA, the CDR3 is TGCGCCAGCAGCCCCGGGACAGGGGGCGAAGGCTATGGCTACACCTTC. This sequence encodes CASSPGTGGEGYGYTF.

V is TRBV30 and J is TRBJ1-5; D perhaps matches TRBD1 (5 bases). The CDR3 contains 16 residues. CDR1 is GTSNPN, CDR2 SVGIG, per germline (reference sequence). V shed 4 bases and J shed 0 bases, with 16 bases lying between them. CDR3 sequence (DNA): TGTGCCTGGACGGGCAGGGTCCTTTATAGCAATCAGCCCCAGCATTTT. It encodes CAWTGRVLYSNQPQHF. The entire variable domain, with the rest obtained from reference TRBV30 and TRBJ1-5, is as follows: SQTIHQWPATLVQPVGSPLSLECTVEGTSNPNLYWYRQAAGRGLQLLFYSVGIGQISSEVPQNLSASRPQDRQFILSSKKLLLSDSGFYLCAWTGRVLYSNQPQHFGDGTRLSIL.

The V call is TRBV9, the J call TRBJ2-2; weak D call: TRBD2 (6 bases). The V gene's germline CDR1 is SGDLS and CDR2 YYNGEE. This CDR3 has 17 residues. The V and J ends lost 4 bases and 1 base respectively, with 17 bases between them. The CDR3 DNA sequence: TGTGCCAGCAGCCCCAAGGCCGGGACTTTGAACACCGGGGAGCTGTTTTTT. This codes for CASSPKAGTLNTGELFF. The entire variable domain, with the rest obtained from reference TRBV9 and TRBJ2-2, is as follows: DSGVTQTPKHLITATGQRVTLRCSPRSGDLSVYWYQQSLDQGLQFLIQYYNGEERAKGNILERFSAQQFPDLHSELNLSSLELGDSALYFCASSPKAGTLNTGELFFGEGSRLTVL.

J is TRBJ2-7 and V is TRBV18; D gene unclear. Germline CDR1 KGHSH, CDR2 LQKENI. The CDR3 totals 12 residues. V gave up 5 bases and J gave up 0 bases, with 5 bases separating them. CDR3 in amino acids: CASSGNSYEQYF. CDR3 coding DNA: TGTGCCAGCTCAGGAAACTCCTACGAGCAGTACTTC.

The CDR3 DNA is TGTGCCAGCAGTGAACGTGGCGATACGCAGTATTTT. This sequence encodes CASSERGDTQYF. The chain has TRBV9 and TRBJ2-3; D is unresolved. The germline CDR1 and CDR2 sequences are SGDLS and YYNGEE. V lost 5 bases, J lost 6 bases, and 10 bases lay in between. The CDR3 length is 12 residues.

The chain employs TRBV27 and TRBJ1-1, with D possibly being TRBD1 (5 bases). CDR1 and CDR2 from the germline V gene are MNHEY and SMNVEV (reference sequence). The CDR3 is 13 residues long. The ends were cut back, 6 bases at V and 5 bases at J, with 13 bases in the middle. CDR3 coding DNA: TGTGCCAGCAGGTATACAGGCACGACTGAAGCTTTCTTT. Amino acids: CASRYTGTTEAFF.